This T cell receptor beta chain was sequenced during a study of blood T cell repertoires in COVID-19. Overall study: The cDNA or gDNA used as material had been derived from T cells, B-cell-depleted T cells, or PBMCs.

In the authors' methods: It was from reference gene primer amplification that nucleated cell counts were estimated. Here immunoSEQ multiplex PCR was the method, and the copy in TCRdb shows in-frame clones only, minus some. That table gives V, J and clone size, and the DNA gave D and trimming. The table lists hundreds of thousands of clones, over 85% of them singletons. V lost 2 bases to trimming and J lost 4 bases, with 17 bases between them. Germline values: CDR1 MGHRA, CDR2 YSYEKL. This CDR3 has 16 residues. Sequencing input: peripheral blood. This TCR came from a woman younger than 45 with COVID-19, enrolled during active disease. This sequence joins TRBV4-1 and TRBJ1-2; D might be TRBD1 (5 bases). CDR3 coding DNA: TGCGCCAGCAGCCAATCGTCAAGGCAGGGATCCTATGGCTACACCTTC. Amino acid sequence: CASSQSSRQGSYGYTF.